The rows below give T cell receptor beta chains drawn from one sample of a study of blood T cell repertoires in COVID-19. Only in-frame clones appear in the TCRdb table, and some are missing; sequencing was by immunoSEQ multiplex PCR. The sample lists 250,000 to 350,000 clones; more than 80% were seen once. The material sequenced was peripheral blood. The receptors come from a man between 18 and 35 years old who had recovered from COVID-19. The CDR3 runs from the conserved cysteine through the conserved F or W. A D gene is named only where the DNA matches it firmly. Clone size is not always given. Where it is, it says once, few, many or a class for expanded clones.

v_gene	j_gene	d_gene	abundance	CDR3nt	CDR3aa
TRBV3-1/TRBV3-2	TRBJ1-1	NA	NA	TGTGCCAGCAGCCAAGTCCTACAGGAATGGTGGGCCACTGAAGCTTTCTTT	CASSQVLQEWWATEAFF
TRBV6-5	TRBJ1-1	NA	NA	TGTGCCAGCAGCACAACTACAGGGACTGAAGCTTTCTTT	CASSTTTGTEAFF
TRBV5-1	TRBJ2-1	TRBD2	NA	TGCGCCAGCAGCTTGGCGACGTCCGGGAGGGAGGAGTTCTTC	CASSLATSGREEFF
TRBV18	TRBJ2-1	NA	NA	TGTGCCAGCTCACCGCAGGGCGGGATCGGCTCCTACAATGAGCAGTTCTTC	CASSPQGGIGSYNEQFF
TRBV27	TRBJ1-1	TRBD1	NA	TGTGCCAGCAGTCCACGGGACAGGGGTACTGAAGCTTTCTTT	CASSPRDRGTEAFF
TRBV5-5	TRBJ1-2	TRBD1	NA	TGTGCCAGCAGCCTCGGGACAGGGGGAGGCTATGGCTACACCTTC	CASSLGTGGGYGYTF
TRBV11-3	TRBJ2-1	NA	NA	TGTGCCAGCAGCTTAGACAGGTACAATGAGCAGTTCTTC	CASSLDRYNEQFF
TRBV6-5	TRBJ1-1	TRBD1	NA	TGTGCCAGCAGTTACTCGACAGGGGGGCCGAACACTGAAGCTTTCTTT	CASSYSTGGPNTEAFF
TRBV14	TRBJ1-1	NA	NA	TGTGCCAGCAGCCATCCCCAATTTGCGCTGAACACTGAAGCTTTCTTT	CASSHPQFALNTEAFF
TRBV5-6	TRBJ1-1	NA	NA	TGTGCCAGCAGCTTGGGGTCCCAGATCATGAACACTGAAGCTTTCTTT	CASSLGSQIMNTEAFF
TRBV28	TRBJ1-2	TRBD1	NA	TGTGCCAGCAGTACATACAGGGGAGGTGTCTATGGCTACACCTTC	CASSTYRGGVYGYTF
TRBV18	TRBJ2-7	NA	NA	TGTGCCAGCTCACCAGACCGGGGAAACTACGAGCAGTACTTC	CASSPDRGNYEQYF
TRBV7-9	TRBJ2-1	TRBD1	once	TGTGCCAGCAGCTTTGACAGGGGGGGTTACAATGAGCAGTTCTTC	CASSFDRGGYNEQFF
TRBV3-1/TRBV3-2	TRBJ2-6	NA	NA	TGTGCCAGCAGCCCCAGGGATGGGGCCAACGTCCTGACTTTC	CASSPRDGANVLTF
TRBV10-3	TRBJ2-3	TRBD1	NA	TGTGCCATCAGTGGCGGGACAGGGGCTACAGATACGCAGTATTTT	CAISGGTGATDTQYF
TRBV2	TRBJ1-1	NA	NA	TGTGCCAGCAGTGAAAACGGCCAGAGGGAAGCTTTCTTT	CASSENGQREAFF
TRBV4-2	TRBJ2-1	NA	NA	TGTGCCAGCAGCCAAGATCGAGGAAGGAGCTCCTACAATGAGCAGTTCTTC	CASSQDRGRSSYNEQFF
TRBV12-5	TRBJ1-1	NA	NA	TGTGCTAGTGGTTTGCAGGGGATCACTGAAGCTTTCTTT	CASGLQGITEAFF
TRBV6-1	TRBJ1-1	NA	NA	TGTGCCAGCAGTGAAATAAGAAGTAGAGCTATGATCACTGAAGCTTTCTTT	CASSEIRSRAMITEAFF
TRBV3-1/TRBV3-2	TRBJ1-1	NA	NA	TGTGCCAGCAGCCAAGACAGGGGTGACACTGAAGCTTTCTTT	CASSQDRGDTEAFF
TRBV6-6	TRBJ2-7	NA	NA	TGTGCCAGCAGACCCCCCTCGCCAGGGGACCTTTACGAGCAGTACTTC	CASRPPSPGDLYEQYF
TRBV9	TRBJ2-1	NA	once	TGTGCCAGCAGCGTTGCAGGGGTCTCCTACAATGAGCAGTTCTTC	CASSVAGVSYNEQFF
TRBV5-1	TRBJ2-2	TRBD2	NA	TGCGCCAGCAGCTTGATGGTTGGCGCGGGAGCCATCACCGGGGAGCTGTTTTTT	CASSLMVGAGAITGELFF
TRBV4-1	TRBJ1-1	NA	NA	TGCGCCAGCAGCCAACTTCGGACAGATGTGAACACTGAAGCTTTCTTT	CASSQLRTDVNTEAFF
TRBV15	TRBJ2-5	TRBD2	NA	TGTGCCACCAGCAGGTCTAGCGGGACCCAAGAGACCCAGTACTTC	CATSRSSGTQETQYF
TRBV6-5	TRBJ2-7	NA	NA	TGTGCCAGCCGGAAAGCGGGTCCCTCCTACGAGCAGTACTTC	CASRKAGPSYEQYF
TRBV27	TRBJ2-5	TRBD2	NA	TGTGCCAGCAGTGGACTAGCGGGGGGCGGGGAGACCCAGTACTTC	CASSGLAGGGETQYF
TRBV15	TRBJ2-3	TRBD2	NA	TGTGCCACCGGAGCGGGGGAAGATACAGATACGCAGTATTTT	CATGAGEDTDTQYF